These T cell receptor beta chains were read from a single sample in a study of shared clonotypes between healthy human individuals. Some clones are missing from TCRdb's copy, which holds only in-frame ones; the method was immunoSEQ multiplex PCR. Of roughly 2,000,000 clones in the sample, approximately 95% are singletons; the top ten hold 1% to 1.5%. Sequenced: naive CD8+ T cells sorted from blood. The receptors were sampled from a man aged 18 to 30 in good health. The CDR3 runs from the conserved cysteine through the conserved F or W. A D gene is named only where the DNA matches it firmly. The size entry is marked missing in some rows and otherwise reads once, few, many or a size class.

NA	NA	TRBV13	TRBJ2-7	TGTGCCAGCAGCTCAGGGGACATTTACGAGCAGTACTTC	CASSSGDIYEQYF
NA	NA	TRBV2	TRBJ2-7	TGTGCCAGCGAAGGACACCTCAGCTCCTACGAGCAGTACTTC	CASEGHLSSYEQYF
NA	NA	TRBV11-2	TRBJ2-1	TGTGCCAGCGCCAGCTCCTACAATGAGCAGTTCTTC	CASASSYNEQFF
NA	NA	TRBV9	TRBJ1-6	TGTGCCAGCAGCGTAGCTGGAGTTTCTCCCCTCCACTTT	CASSVAGVSPLHF
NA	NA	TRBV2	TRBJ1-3	TGTGCCAGCAGTGAAGTAGGACAGCCGTCTTACACCATATATTTT	CASSEVGQPSYTIYF
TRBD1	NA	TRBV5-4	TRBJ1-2	TGTGCCAGCAGCTCGCAGGGGGTGTACTATGGCTACACCTTC	CASSSQGVYYGYTF
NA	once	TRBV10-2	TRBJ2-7	TGCGCCAGCAGCAATGGAGCCTACGAGCAGTACTTC	CASSNGAYEQYF
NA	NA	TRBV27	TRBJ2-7	TGTGCCAGCAGTCTCTTAAGTTTGGGAGGACCTCAGCCCTACGAGCAGTACTTC	CASSLLSLGGPQPYEQYF
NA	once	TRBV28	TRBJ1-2	TGTGCCAGCAGTTTAGGGGGCGGGGATGGCTACACCTTC	CASSLGGGDGYTF
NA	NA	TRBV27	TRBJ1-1	TGTGCCAGCAGTATCGGGGGTGGGACTGAAGCTTTCTTT	CASSIGGGTEAFF
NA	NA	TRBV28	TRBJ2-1	TGTGCCAGCAGTTGGGATGTGGGGCTCCATGAGCAGTTCTTC	CASSWDVGLHEQFF
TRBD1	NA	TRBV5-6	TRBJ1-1	TGTGCCAGCAGCTTGGCCAAAGGGACAGGGATGAACACTGAAGCTTTCTTT	CASSLAKGTGMNTEAFF
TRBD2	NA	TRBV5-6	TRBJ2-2	TGTGCCAGCAGCTTGGAACTAGCGGGACAACGCGGGGAGCTGTTTTTT	CASSLELAGQRGELFF
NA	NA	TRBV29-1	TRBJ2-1	TGCAGCCCCGTTTCGGGGTGGGAGCAGTTCTTC	CSPVSGWEQFF
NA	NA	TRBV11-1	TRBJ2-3	TGTGCCAGCAGCTTATTCGGCTCAGGTACAGTCCCAGATACGCAGTATTTT	CASSLFGSGTVPDTQYF
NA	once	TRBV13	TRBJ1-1	TGTGCCAGCAGCTCGGCCCCGGGAGGCACTGAAGCTTTCTTT	CASSSAPGGTEAFF
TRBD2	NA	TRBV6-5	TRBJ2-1	TGTGCCAGCAGTTACGACGGACTAGCGGGGGCCAATGAGCAGTTCTTC	CASSYDGLAGANEQFF
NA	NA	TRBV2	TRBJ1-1	TGTGCCAGCAGTGAGGAGGGAATGAACACTGAAGCTTTCTTT	CASSEEGMNTEAFF
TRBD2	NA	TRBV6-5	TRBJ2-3	TGTGCCAGCAGTCTTAGCGGGGGGGGGTCAGATACGCAGTATTTT	CASSLSGGGSDTQYF
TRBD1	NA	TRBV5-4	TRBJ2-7	TGTGCCAGCAGCCCCGACAGGGTTGAGCAGTACTTC	CASSPDRVEQYF
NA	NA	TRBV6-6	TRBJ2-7	TGTGCCAGCAGTCCGGCGGGACATCCCTACGAGCAGTACTTC	CASSPAGHPYEQYF
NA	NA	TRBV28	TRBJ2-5	TGTGCCAGCACCCCAACGGGAGAAGGGGAGACCCAGTACTTC	CASTPTGEGETQYF
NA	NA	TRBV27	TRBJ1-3	TGTGCCAGCAGTTTATCAGGCCCATTCGTCTCTGGAAACACCATATATTTT	CASSLSGPFVSGNTIYF
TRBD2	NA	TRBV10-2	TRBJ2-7	TGCGCCAGCACCGGGGTAGCGGGAGACGAGCAGTACTTC	CASTGVAGDEQYF
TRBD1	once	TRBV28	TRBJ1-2	TGTGCCAGCAGTTCGGGACAGGAAGTCGGCTACACCTTC	CASSSGQEVGYTF
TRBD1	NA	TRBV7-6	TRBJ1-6	TGTGCCAGCAGCTTAGAATTTGGACAGGGCAATTCACCCCTCCACTTT	CASSLEFGQGNSPLHF
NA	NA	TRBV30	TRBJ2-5	TGTGCCTGGAGTTCTGTAGCAGGGGAGACCCAGTACTTC	CAWSSVAGETQYF
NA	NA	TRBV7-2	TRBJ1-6	TGTGCCAGCACCACCCGGGTCTATAATTCACCCCTCCACTTT	CASTTRVYNSPLHF
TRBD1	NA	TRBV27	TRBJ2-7	TGTGCCAGCAGTTTCCTCGCGGACAGGGTGGTGCAGTACTTC	CASSFLADRVVQYF
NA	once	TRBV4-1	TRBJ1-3	TGCGCCAGCAGCCAGGCGGGGCTTGCTGGAAACACCATATATTTT	CASSQAGLAGNTIYF
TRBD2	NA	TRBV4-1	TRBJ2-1	TGCGCCAGCAGCCCCCCATCGGCTACGCGGGGGTACAATGAGCAGTTCTTC	CASSPPSATRGYNEQFF
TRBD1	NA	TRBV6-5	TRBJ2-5	TGTGCCAGCAGTCCCGGACAGGCCAAAGGAGAGACCCAGTACTTC	CASSPGQAKGETQYF
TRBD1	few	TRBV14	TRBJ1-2	TGTGCCAGCAGTTTTGACAGGGGATATGGCTACACCTTC	CASSFDRGYGYTF
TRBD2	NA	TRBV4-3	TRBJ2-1	TGCGCCAGCAGCCCTGGCCTAGCGGCCTACAATGAGCAGTTCTTC	CASSPGLAAYNEQFF
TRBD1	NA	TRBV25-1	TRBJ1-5	TGTGCCAGCAGTGGGACAGGGGGGGGCCAGCCCCAGCATTTT	CASSGTGGGQPQHF
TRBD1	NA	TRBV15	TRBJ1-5	TGTGCCACCAGCAGCCGGGACAGGGATGTTTATAGCAATCAGCCCCAGCATTTT	CATSSRDRDVYSNQPQHF
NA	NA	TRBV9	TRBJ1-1	TGTGCCAGCAGCGTGGGGGATAACACTGAAGCTTTCTTT	CASSVGDNTEAFF
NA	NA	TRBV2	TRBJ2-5	TGTGCCAGCAGTGATTGGTCTAGTCCTGAATTAAAAGAGACCCAGTACTTC	CASSDWSSPELKETQYF
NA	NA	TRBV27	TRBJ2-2	TGTGCCAGCAGTCCTCTGACCCCGGTCGGAACCGGGGAGCTGTTTTTT	CASSPLTPVGTGELFF
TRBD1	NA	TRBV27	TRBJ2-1	TGTGCCAGCAGTCCAGGGACAGGGGCCTACAATGAGCAGTTCTTC	CASSPGTGAYNEQFF
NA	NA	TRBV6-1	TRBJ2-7	TGTGCCAGCAGTGAAGGCTGGGACAACTCCTACGAGCAGTACTTC	CASSEGWDNSYEQYF